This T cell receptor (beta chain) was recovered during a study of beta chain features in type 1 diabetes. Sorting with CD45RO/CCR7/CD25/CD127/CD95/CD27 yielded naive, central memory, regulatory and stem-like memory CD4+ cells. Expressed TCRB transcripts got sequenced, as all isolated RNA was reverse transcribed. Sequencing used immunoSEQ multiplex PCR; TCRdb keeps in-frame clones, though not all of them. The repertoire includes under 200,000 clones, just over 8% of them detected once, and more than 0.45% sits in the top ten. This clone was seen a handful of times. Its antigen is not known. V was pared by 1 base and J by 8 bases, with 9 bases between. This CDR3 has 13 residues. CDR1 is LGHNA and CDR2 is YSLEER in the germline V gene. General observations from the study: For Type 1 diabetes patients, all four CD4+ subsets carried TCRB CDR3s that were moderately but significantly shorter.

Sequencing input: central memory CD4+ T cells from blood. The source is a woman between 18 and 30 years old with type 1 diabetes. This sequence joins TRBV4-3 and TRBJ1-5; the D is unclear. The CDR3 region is CASSQAGLEPQHF. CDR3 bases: TGCGCCAGCAGCCAAGCGGGGTTGGAGCCCCAGCATTTT.